This T cell receptor (beta chain) emerged from a study of OX40 agonist ivuxolimab in advanced cancers. Overall study context: Prior therapy, whether anti-PD-1, anti-PD-L1 or anti-CTLA-4, was allowed, and 40% had some.

Autoimmune disease history or systemic immunosuppression was exclusionary. Study conclusions and caveats: Relatively little clonal expansion, among the lowest observed, appeared in partial responders at 0.1-3.0 mg/kg.

This clone has only one observation. The antigen is unknown. Germline CDR1 SGHNT, CDR2 YYREEE (reference sequence). V lost 4 bases, J lost 5 bases, and 7 bases stayed unmatched. The CDR3 is made up of 16 amino acids. The assay was immunoSEQ multiplex PCR, and TCRdb's table has in-frame clones only and misses some. The sample lists approximately 66,000 clones; 85% were seen once. The chain is built from TRBV5-4 and TRBJ2-5; 14 bases fit TRBD2. The clonotype comes from an adult with an advanced solid tumor such as melanoma, head and neck, liver or kidney cancer. The sample in question was CD4+ or CD8+ T cells sorted from blood, obtained in a trial of the OX40 agonist ivuxolimab. CDR3 DNA: TGTGCCAGCAGCCAAGGGACTAGCGGGAGACTGGAGACCCAGTACTTC. Residues: CASSQGTSGRLETQYF.